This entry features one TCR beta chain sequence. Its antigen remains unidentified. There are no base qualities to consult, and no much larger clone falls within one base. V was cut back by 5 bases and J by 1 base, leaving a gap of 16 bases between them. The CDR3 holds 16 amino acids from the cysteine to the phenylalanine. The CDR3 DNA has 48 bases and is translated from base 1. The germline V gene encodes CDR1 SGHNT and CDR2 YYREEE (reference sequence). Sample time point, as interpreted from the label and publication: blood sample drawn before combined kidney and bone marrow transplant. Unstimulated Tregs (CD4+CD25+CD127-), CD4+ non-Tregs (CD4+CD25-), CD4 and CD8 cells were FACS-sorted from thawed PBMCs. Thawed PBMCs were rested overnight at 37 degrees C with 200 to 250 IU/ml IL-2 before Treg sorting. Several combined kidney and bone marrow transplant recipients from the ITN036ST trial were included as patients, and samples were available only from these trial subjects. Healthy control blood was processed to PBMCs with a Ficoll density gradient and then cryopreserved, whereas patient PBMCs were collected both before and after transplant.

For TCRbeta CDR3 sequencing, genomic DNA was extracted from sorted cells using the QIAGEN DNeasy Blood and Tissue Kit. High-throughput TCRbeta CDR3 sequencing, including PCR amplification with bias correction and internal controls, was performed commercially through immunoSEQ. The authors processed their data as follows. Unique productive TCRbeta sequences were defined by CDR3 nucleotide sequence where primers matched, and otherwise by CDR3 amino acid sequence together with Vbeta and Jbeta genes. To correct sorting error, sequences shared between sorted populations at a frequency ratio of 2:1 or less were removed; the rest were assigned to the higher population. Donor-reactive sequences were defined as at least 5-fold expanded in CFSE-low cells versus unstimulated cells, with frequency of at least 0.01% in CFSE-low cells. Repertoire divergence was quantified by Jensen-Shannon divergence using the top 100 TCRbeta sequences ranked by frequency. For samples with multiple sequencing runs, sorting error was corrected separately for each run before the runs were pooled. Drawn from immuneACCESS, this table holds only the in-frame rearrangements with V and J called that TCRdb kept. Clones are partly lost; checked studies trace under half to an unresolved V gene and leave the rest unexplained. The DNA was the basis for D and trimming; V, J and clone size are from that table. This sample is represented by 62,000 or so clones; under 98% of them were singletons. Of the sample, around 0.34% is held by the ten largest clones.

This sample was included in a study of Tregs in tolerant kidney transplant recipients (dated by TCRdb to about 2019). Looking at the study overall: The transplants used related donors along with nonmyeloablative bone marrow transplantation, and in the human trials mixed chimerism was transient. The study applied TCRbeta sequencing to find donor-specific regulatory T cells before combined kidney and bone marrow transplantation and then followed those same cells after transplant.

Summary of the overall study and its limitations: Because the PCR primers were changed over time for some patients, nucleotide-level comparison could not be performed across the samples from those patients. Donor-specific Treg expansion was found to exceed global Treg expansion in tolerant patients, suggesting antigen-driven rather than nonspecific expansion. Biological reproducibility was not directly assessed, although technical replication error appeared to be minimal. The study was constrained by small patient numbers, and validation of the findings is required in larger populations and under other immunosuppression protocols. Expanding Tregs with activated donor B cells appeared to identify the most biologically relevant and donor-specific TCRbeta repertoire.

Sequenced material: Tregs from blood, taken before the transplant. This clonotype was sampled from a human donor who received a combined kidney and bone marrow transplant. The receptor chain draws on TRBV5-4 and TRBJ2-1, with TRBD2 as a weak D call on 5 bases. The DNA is TGTGCCAGCAGTGCCCGGGGTGGAATTTCCTACAATGAGCAGTTCTTC. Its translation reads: CASSARGGISYNEQFF.